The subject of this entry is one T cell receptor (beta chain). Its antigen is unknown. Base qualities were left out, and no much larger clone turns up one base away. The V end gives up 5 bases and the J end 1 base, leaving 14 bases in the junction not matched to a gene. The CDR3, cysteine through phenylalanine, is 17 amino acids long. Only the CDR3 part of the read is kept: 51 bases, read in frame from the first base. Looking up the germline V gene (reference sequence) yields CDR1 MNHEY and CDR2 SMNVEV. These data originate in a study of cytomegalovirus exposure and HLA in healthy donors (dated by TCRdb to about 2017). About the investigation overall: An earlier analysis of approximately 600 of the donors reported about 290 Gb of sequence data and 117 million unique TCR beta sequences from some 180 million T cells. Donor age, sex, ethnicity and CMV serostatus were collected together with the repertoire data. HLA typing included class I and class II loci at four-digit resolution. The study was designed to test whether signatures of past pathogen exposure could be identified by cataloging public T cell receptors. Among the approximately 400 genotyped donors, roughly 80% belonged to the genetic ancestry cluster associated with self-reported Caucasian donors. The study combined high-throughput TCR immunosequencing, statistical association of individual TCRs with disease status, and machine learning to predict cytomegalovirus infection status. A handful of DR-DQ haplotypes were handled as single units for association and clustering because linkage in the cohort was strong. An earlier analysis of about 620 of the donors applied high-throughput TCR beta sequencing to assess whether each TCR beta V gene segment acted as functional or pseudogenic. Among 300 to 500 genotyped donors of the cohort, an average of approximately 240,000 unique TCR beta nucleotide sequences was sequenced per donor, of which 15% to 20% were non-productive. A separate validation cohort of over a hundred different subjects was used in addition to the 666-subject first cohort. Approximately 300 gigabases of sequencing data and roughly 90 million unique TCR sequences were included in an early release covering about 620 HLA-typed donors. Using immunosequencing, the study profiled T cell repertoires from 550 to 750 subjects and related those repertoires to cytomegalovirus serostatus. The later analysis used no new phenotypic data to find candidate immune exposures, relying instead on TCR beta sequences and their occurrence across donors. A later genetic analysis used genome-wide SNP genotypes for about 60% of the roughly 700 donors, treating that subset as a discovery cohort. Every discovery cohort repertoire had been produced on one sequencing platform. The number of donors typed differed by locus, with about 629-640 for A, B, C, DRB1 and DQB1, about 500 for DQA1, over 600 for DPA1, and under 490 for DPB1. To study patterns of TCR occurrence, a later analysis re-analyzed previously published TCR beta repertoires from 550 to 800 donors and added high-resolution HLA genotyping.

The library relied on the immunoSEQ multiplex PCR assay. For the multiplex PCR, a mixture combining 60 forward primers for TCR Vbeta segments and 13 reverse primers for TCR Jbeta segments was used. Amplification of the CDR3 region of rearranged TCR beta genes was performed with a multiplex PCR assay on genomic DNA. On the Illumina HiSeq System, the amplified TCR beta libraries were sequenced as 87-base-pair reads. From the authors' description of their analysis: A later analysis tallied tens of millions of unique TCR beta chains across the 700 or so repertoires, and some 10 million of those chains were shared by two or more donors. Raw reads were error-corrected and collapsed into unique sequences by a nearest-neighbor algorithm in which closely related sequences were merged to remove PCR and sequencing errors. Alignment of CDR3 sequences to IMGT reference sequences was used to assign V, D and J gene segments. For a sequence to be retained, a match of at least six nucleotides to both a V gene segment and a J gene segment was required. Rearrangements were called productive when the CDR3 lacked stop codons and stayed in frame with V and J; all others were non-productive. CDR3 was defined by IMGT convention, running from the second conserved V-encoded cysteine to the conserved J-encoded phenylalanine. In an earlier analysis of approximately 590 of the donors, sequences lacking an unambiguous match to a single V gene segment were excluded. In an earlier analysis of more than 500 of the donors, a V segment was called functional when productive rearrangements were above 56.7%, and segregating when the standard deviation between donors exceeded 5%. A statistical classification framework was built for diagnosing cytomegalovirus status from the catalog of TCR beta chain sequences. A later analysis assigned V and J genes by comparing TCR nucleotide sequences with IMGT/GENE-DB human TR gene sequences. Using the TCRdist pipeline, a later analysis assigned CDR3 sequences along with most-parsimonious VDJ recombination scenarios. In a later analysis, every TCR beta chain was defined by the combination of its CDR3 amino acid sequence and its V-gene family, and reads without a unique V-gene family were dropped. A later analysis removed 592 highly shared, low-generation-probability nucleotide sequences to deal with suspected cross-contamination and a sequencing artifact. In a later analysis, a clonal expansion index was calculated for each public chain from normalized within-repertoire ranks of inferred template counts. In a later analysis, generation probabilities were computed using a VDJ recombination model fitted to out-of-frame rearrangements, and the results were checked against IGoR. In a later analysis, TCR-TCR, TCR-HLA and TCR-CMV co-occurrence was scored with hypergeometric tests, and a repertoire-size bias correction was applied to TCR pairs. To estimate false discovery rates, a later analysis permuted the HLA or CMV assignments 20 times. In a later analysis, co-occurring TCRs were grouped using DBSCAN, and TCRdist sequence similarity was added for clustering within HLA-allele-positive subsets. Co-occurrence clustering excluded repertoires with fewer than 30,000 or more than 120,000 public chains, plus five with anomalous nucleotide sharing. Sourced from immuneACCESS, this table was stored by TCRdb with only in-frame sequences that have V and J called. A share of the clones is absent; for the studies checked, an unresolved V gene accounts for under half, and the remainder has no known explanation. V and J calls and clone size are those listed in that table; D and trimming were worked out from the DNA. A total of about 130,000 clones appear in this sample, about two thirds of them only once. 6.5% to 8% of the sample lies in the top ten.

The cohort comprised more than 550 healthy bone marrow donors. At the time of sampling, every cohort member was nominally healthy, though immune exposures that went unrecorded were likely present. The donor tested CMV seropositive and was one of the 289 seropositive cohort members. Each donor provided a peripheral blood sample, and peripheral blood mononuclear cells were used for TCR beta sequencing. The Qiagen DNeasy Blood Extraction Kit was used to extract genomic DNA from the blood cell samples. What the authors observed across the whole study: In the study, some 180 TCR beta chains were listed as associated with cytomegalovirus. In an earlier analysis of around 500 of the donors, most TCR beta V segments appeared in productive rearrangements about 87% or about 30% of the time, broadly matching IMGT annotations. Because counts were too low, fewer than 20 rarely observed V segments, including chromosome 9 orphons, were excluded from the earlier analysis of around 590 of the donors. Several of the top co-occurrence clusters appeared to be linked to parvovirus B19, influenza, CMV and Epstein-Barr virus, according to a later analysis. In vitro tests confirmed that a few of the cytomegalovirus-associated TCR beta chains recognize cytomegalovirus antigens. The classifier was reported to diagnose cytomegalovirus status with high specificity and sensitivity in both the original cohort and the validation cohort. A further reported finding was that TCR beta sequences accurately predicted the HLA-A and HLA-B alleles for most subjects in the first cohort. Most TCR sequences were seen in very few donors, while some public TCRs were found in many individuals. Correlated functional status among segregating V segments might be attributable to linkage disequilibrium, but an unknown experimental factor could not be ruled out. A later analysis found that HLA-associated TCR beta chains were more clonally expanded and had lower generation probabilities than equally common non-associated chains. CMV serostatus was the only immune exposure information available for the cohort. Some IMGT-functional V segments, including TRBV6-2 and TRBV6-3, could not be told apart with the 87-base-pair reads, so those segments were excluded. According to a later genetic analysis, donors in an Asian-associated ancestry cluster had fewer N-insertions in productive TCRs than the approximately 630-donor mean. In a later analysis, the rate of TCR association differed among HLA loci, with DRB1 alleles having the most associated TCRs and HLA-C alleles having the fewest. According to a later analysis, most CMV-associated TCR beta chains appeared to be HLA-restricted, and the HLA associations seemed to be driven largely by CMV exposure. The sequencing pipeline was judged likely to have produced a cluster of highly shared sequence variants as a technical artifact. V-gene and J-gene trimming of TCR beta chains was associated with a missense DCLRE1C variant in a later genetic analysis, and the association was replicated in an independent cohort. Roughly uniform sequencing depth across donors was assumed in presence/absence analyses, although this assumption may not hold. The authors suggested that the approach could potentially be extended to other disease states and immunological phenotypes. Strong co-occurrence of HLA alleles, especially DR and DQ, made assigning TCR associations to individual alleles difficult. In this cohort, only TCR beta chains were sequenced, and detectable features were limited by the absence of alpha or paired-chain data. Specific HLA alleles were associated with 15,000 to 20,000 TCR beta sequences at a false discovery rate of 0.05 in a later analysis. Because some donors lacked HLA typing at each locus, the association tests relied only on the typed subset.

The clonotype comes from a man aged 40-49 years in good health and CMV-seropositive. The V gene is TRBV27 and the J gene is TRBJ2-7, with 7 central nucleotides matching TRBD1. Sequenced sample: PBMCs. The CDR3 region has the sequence CASSPLSRDSLSYEQYF. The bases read TGTGCCAGCAGTCCCCTTAGCCGGGACAGTCTATCCTACGAGCAGTACTTC.